This TCR beta chain was sequenced during a study of T-cell memory formation after mild COVID-19. Background on the study: There were largely donor-specific TCR clusters.

A single record per CDR3 protein comes from TCRdb applying MiXCR to the 5' RACE reads. The profile shows some 300,000 distinct CDR3 sequences, about 20% of them singletons. CDR3 length equals 15 residues. In germline, CDR1 is SGHAT, CDR2 FQNNGV. Trimming cost V 6 bases and J 7 bases; bases outside gene matches: 11. Findings and caveats of the study: Contracting clones from day 15 to 85 had balanced CD4/CD8; later expanders favoured CD4+. Chiefly within CM and EM were the contracting CD4+ clones; CD8+ ones were within EMRA. Nothing showed for sure that second-wave clones peaking on day 37 were SARS-CoV-2 specific.

Turning to this clonotype: Its antigen is undetermined.

The sequencing sample was made of PBMCs or a T cell subset sorted from them (not recorded which). The J gene is TRBJ2-2, the V gene TRBV11-2; 7 nucleotides line up with TRBD2. The source is a man aged 18 to 30 who had mild COVID-19 (a few samples of this study predate the infection). Cell type and time point are not known. CDR3 bases: TGTGCCAGCAGTCGAAAACGGGGGGAACACGGGGAGCTGTTTTTT. This encodes CASSRKRGEHGELFF.